This T cell receptor (beta chain) derives from a study of blood T cell repertoires in COVID-19 (dated by TCRdb to between 2020 and 2021). For the study in its entirety: Samples from collaborators originated in the United States, Italy and Spain and spanned both the acute and convalescent phases of COVID-19. The material from the prospective study consisted of cDNA or gDNA derived from T cells, B-cell-depleted T cells, or PBMCs. The dataset comprised deeply sampled blood TCRbeta repertoires from subjects exposed to, actively infected with, or recovered from COVID-19. The repertoires were released in a freely available public database meant as a resource for research on the immune response to SARS-CoV-2. The samples were drawn from two sources: the first 160 participants of the ongoing ImmuneRACE study, and 950 to 1,500 subjects contributed by 6 global collaborators. Nearly every sample came with metadata listing a de-identified subject ID, COVID-19 status, age in years and sex. Where available, HLA class I and class II types were taken from metadata supplied by the sample provider and were not determined by assay-based typing. The paper's findings and limits, for the study overall: The quantity of clinical and demographic metadata differed by source and by participant and was supplied without curation.

On this clone: Its binding antigen is unknown. There are no base qualities to consult, and no much larger clone falls within one base. Other nucleotide sequences in the sample specify the same CDR3.

TCRbeta CDR3 regions were amplified from genomic DNA using the immunoSEQ Assay, a bias-controlled multiplex PCR. Regarding the original processing steps: Within the assay, amplification of reference gene primers was used to estimate how many nucleated cells each sample contained. To quantify the absolute abundance of each unique TCRbeta CDR3 rearrangement, sequence reads were collapsed and filtered. For each sample, productive Simpson clonality was calculated as the square root of Simpson's diversity index across productive rearrangements. The clones in this table, taken by TCRdb from immuneACCESS, are in-frame only. Not every clone is retained; where verified, under half of the shortfall comes from an unresolved V gene, and the cause of the rest is unknown. That table is the source of V, J and clone size, and D and trimming were worked out from the DNA. This sample is represented by about 230,000 clones; around 82% of them were singletons. The top ten clones comprise about 4.2% of the sample.

A distance of 5 bases separates the germline ends of V and J, which lose 1 base and 2 bases respectively. Taken from the germline V gene, the CDR1 and CDR2 loops are SGHTA and FQGNSA. Reading from cysteine to phenylalanine, the CDR3 counts 14 amino acids. The read is trimmed to its CDR3 DNA, 42 bases read in frame from base 1. Whole blood was collected in K2EDTA tubes by collaborating institutions according to the institutions' own protocols. Collaborator samples were shipped for TCRbeta analysis as frozen whole blood, isolated PBMCs, or DNA extracted from either sample type. This clonotype was obtained from a man aged 50 to 60 with active or convalescent COVID-19. The chain uses TRBV7-2 and TRBJ2-2, with the D gene not confidently named. The sequencing sample was made of peripheral blood. The DNA reads TGTGCCAGCAGCTTAGTCAGAAACACCGGGGAGCTGTTTTTT. Its amino acids are CASSLVRNTGELFF.